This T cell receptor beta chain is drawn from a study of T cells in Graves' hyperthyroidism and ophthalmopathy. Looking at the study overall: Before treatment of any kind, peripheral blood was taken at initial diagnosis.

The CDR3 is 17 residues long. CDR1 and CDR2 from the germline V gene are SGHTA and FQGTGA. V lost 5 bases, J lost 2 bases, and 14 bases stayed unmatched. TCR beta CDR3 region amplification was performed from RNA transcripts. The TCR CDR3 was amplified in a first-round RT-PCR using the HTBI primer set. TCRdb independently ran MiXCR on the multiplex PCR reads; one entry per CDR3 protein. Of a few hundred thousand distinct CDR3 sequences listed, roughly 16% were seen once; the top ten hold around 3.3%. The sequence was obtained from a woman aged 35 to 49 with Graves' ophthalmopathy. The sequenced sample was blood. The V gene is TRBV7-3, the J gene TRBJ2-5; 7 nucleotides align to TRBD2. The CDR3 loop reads CASSADPRDYVQETQYF. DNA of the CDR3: TGTGCCAGCAGCGCCGACCCCCGGGACTACGTACAAGAGACCCAGTACTTC.